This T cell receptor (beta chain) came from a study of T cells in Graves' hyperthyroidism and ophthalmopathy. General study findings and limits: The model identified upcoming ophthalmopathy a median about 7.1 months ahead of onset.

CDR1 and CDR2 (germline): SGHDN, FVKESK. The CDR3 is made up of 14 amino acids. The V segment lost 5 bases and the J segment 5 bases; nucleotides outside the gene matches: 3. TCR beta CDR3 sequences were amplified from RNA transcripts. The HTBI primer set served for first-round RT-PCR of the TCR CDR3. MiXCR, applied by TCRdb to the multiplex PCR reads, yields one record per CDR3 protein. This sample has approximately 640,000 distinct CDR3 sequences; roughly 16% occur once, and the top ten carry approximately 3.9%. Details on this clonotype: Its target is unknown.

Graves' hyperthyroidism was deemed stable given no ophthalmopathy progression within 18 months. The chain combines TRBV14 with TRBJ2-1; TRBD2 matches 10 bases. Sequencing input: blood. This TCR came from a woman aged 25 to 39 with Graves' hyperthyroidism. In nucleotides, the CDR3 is TGTGCCAGCAGCGCTGGACTAGCGGACAATGAGCAGTTCTTC. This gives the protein CASSAGLADNEQFF.